The rows below give T cell receptor beta chains drawn from one sample of a study of blood T cell repertoires in COVID-19. Sequencing was performed with immunoSEQ multiplex PCR; in TCRdb, only in-frame clones are kept and a portion is missing. The table shows 150,000 or so clones, with more than 70% occurring only once. Sequencing input: PBMCs or T cells enriched from blood (not recorded which). The origin of the receptors is a woman between 50 and 59 years old in a cohort exposed to, infected with or recovered from COVID-19 (not recorded which). CDR3s include the opening cysteine and the closing phenylalanine or tryptophan. Fields, in order: J gene, D gene, clone size, V gene, CDR3 protein, CDR3 DNA. The D gene is left open where the match is weak. Rows may omit the clone size; those that give it use once, few, many or a size class.

TRBJ1-4 TRBD1 . TRBV3-1/TRBV3-2 CASSQPPGQGTNEKLFF TGTGCCAGCAGCCAGCCTCCGGGACAGGGCACTAATGAAAAACTGTTTTTT
TRBJ2-2 . few TRBV27 CASSLVSGNTGELFF TGTGCCAGCAGTTTAGTATCCGGGAACACCGGGGAGCTGTTTTTT
TRBJ2-5 TRBD2 . TRBV18 CASSPIEASGFQETQYF TGTGCCAGCTCACCGATTGAGGCTAGCGGGTTCCAAGAGACCCAGTACTTC
TRBJ2-3 TRBD2 . TRBV6-2/TRBV6-3 CASSYSSRTSGRADTQYF TGTGCCAGCAGTTACTCTTCCCGGACTAGCGGGCGGGCAGATACGCAGTATTTT
TRBJ1-2 . . TRBV3-1/TRBV3-2 CASSQAQNYGYTF TGTGCCAGCAGCCAAGCTCAGAATTATGGCTACACCTTC
TRBJ2-3 TRBD2 . TRBV28 CAIRPSGRIPDTQYF TGTGCCATTAGACCTAGCGGCCGAATCCCAGATACGCAGTATTTT
TRBJ2-7 . . TRBV28 CASQVGSYEQYF TGTGCCAGTCAGGTTGGCTCCTACGAGCAGTACTTC
TRBJ2-5 TRBD1 . TRBV7-8 CASSSTGFQYF TGTGCCAGCAGCTCGACAGGGTTCCAGTACTTC
TRBJ1-1 . . TRBV5-4 CASSLEAGLPNTEAFF TGTGCCAGCAGCTTGGAAGCAGGCCTCCCGAACACTGAAGCTTTCTTT
TRBJ1-1 . . TRBV7-2 CASSLGGRDQAFF TGTGCCAGCAGCTTAGGAGGCAGAGATCAAGCTTTCTTT
TRBJ2-3 TRBD2 . TRBV28 CASSVGGAGPSSTDTQYF TGTGCCAGCAGTGTGGGAGGAGCGGGACCATCTAGCACAGATACGCAGTATTTT
TRBJ1-1 TRBD1 . TRBV9 CASSGQDREGTEAFF TGTGCCAGCAGCGGCCAAGACAGGGAAGGAACTGAAGCTTTCTTT
TRBJ2-5 TRBD2 . TRBV27 CASSSPSRGGETQYF TGTGCCAGCAGTTCCCCCTCTCGGGGGGGGGAGACCCAGTACTTC
TRBJ2-4 TRBD2 . TRBV6-2/TRBV6-3 CASSTGLAGPVGIQYF TGTGCCAGCAGTACGGGACTAGCGGGGCCTGTGGGCATTCAGTACTTC
TRBJ2-7 TRBD2 . TRBV11-2 CASSLEGGRAAQYF TGTGCCAGCAGCTTAGAAGGCGGGAGGGCTGCGCAGTACTTC
TRBJ1-1 TRBD1 . TRBV13 CASSFRTGGYTEAFF TGTGCCAGCAGCTTTCGGACAGGGGGCTATACTGAAGCTTTCTTT
TRBJ2-3 TRBD2 . TRBV5-1 CASSLGGDYSFTDTQYF TGCGCCAGCAGCTTGGGTGGGGACTACTCCTTCACAGATACGCAGTATTTT
TRBJ2-1 TRBD2 . TRBV7-3 CASSLTSGEPYNEQFF TGTGCCAGCAGCCTCACGAGCGGGGAGCCCTACAATGAGCAGTTCTTC
TRBJ1-2 . . TRBV7-6 CASSLAPGANYGYTF TGTGCCAGCAGCCTAGCCCCGGGGGCTAACTATGGCTACACCTTC
TRBJ2-3 TRBD2 . TRBV4-2 CASSHGGSSTQYF TGTGCCAGCAGCCACGGGGGGAGTTCTACGCAGTATTTT
TRBJ2-2 TRBD2 . TRBV7-2 CASSRSGTSGGPGELFF TGTGCCAGCAGCCGGTCCGGGACTAGCGGGGGTCCCGGGGAGCTGTTTTTT
TRBJ1-6 . . TRBV6-1 CASSEAGDNSPLHF TGTGCCAGCAGTGAGGCCGGGGATAATTCACCCCTCCACTTT
TRBJ2-2 . . TRBV27 CASSLEVNTGELFF TGTGCCAGCAGTTTGGAGGTGAACACCGGGGAGCTGTTTTTT
TRBJ1-2 TRBD1 . TRBV10-3 CAIRTGQTNYGYTF TGTGCCATCAGGACGGGACAGACGAACTATGGCTACACCTTC
TRBJ1-1 TRBD1 many TRBV27 CASSLYRGSYTEAFF TGTGCCAGCAGTTTATACAGGGGTAGCTACACTGAAGCTTTCTTT
TRBJ1-4 . . TRBV5-1 CASSRGQNEKLFF TGCGCCAGCAGCCGAGGGCAGAATGAAAAACTGTTTTTT